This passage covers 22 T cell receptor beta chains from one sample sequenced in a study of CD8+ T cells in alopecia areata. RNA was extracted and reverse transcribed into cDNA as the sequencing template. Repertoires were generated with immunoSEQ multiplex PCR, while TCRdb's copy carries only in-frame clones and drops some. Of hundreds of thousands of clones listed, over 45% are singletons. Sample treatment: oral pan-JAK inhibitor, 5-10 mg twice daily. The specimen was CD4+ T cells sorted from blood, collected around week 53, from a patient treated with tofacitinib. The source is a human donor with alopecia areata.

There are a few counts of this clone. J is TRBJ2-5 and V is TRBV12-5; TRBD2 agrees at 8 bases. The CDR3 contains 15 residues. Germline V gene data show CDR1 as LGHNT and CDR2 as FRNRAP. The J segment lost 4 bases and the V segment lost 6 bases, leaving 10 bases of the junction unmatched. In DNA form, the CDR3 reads TGTGCTAGTGGCCACGGGACTAGTGGAGGAGAGACCCAGTACTTC. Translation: CASGHGTSGGETQYF.

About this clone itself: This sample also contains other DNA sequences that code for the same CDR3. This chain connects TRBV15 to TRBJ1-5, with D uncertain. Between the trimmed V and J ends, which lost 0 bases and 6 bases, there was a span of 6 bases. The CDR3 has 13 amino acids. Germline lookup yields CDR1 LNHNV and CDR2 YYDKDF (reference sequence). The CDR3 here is CATSRDEGQPQHF. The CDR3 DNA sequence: TGTGCCACCAGCAGAGATGAGGGTCAGCCCCAGCATTTT.

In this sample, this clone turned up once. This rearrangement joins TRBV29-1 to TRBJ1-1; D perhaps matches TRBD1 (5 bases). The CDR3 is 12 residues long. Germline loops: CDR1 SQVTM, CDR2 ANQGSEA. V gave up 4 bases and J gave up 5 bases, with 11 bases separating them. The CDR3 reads CSVARGKTEAFF. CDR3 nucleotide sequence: TGCAGCGTTGCCCGGGGGAAGACTGAAGCTTTCTTT.

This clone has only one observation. CDR3 amino acids: CSATGAYGYTF. The CDR3 DNA is TGCAGCGCAACAGGGGCCTATGGCTACACCTTC. The rearrangement uses TRBV29-1 and TRBJ1-2, with 7 bases matching TRBD1. The J segment lost 4 bases and the V segment lost 7 bases, leaving 3 bases of the junction unmatched. The CDR3 loop spans 11 amino acids. Germline V CDR1 and CDR2: SQVTM, ANQGSEA.

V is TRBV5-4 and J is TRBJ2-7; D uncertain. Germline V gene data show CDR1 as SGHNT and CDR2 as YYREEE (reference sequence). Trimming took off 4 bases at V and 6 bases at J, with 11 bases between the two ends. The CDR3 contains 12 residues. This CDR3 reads CASSLRASEQYF. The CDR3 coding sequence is TGTGCCAGCAGCCTTCGGGCCTCCGAGCAGTACTTC.

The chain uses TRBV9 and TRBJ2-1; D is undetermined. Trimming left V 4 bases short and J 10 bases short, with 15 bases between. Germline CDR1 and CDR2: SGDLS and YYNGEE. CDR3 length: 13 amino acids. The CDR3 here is CASSFLESTEQFF. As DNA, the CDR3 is TGTGCCAGCAGCTTCTTGGAGAGCACCGAGCAGTTCTTC.

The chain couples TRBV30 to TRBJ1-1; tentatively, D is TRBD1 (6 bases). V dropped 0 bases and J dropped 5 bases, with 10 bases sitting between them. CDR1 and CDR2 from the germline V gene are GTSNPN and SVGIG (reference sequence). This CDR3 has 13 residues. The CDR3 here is CAWSVNRDTEAFF. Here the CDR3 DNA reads TGTGCCTGGAGTGTAAACAGGGATACTGAAGCTTTCTTT.

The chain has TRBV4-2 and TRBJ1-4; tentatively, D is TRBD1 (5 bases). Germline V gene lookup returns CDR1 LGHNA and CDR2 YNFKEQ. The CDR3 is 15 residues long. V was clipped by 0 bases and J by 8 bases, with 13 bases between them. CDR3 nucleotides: TGTGCCAGCAGCCAAGATGACACGGAGGGGGAAAAACTGTTTTTT. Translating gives CASSQDDTEGEKLFF.

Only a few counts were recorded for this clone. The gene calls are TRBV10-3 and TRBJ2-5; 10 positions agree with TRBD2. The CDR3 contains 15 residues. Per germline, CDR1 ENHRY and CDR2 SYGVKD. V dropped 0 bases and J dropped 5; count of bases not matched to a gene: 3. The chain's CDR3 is CAISESLAGDETQYF. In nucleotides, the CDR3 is TGTGCCATCAGTGAGTCGCTAGCGGGGGATGAGACCCAGTACTTC.

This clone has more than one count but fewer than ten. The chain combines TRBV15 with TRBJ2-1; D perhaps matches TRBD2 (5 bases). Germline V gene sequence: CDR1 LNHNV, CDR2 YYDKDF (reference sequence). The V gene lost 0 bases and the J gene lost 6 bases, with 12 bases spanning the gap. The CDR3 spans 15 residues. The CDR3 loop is CATSRDLSGGNEQFF. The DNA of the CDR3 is TGTGCCACCAGCAGAGATCTCTCAGGAGGCAATGAGCAGTTCTTC.

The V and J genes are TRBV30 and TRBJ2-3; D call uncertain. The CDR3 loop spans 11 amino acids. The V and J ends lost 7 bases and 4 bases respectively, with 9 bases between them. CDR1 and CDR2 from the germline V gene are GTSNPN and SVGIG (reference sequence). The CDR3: CAFGRADTQYF. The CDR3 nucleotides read TGTGCCTTCGGCCGGGCAGATACGCAGTATTTT.

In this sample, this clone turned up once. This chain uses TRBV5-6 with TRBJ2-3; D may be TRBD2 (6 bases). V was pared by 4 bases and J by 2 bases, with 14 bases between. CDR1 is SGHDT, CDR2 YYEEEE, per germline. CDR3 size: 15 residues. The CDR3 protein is CASSPAAGFTDTQYF. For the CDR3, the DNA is TGTGCCAGCAGCCCGGCTGCGGGGTTCACAGATACGCAGTATTTT.

The CDR3 bases are TGCGCCAGCAGCCGACAGCAGGGAACAGATACGCAGTATTTT. This codes for CASSRQQGTDTQYF. V and J are TRBV4-3 and TRBJ2-3; TRBD1 is a possible D gene (5 bases). Germline V lookup: CDR1 LGHNA, CDR2 YSLEER. This CDR3 comprises 14 residues. Trimming removed 4 bases at V and 3 bases at J, with 11 bases between.

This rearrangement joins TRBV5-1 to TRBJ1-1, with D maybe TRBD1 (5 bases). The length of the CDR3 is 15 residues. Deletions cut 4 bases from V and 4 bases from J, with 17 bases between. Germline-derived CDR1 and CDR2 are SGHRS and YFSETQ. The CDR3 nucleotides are TGCGCCAGCAGCCCCTCTGGGGGGGTTCTCACTGAAGCTTTCTTT. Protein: CASSPSGGVLTEAFF.

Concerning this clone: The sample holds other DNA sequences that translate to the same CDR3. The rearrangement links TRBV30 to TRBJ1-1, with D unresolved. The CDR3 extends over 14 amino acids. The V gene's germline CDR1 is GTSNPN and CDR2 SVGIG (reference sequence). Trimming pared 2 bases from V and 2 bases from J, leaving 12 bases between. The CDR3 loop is CAWSPDGVNTEAFF. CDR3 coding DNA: TGTGCCTGGAGTCCCGATGGGGTCAACACTGAAGCTTTCTTT.

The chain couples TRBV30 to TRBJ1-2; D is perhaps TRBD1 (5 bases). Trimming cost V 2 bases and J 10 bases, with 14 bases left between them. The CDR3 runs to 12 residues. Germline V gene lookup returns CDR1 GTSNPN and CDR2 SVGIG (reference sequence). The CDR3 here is CAWSSQEEVYTF. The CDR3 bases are TGTGCCTGGAGTTCACAGGAGGAAGTCTACACCTTC.

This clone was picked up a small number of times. CDR3 protein: CAISTLVNTEAFF. In DNA form, the CDR3 reads TGTGCCATCAGTACTTTAGTGAACACTGAAGCTTTCTTT. The rearrangement links TRBV10-3 to TRBJ1-1, with unresolved D. V was cut by 5 bases and J by 0 bases, with 7 bases left in between. Germline V lookup: CDR1 ENHRY, CDR2 SYGVKD. The CDR3 is 13 residues long.

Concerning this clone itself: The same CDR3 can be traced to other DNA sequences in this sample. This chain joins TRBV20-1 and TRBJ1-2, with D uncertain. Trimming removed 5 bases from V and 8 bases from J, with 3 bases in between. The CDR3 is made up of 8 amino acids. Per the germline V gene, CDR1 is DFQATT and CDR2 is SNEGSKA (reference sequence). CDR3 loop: CSARGYTF. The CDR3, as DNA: TGCAGTGCTCGCGGCTACACCTTC.

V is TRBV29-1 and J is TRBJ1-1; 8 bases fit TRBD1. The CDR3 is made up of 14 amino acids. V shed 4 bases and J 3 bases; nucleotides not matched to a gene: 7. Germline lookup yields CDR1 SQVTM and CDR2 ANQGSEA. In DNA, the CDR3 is TGCAGCGTTGCCACAGGGGGTGGGTACACTGAAGCTTTCTTT. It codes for CSVATGGGYTEAFF.

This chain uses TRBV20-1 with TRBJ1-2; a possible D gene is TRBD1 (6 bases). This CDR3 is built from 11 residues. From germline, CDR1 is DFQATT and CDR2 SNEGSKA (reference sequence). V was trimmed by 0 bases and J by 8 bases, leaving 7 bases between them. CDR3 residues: CSAREGAGYTF. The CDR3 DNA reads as TGCAGTGCTAGAGAGGGGGCGGGCTACACCTTC.

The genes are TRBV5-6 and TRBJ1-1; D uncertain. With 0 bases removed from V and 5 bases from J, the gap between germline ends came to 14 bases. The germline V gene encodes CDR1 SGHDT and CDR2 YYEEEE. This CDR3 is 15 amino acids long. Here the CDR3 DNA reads TGTGCCAGCAGCTTGGATCGTCACTTAGGAACTGAAGCTTTCTTT. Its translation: CASSLDRHLGTEAFF. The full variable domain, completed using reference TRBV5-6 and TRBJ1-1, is DAGVTQSPTHLIKTRGQQVTLRCSPKSGHDTVSWYQQALGQGPQFIFQYYEEEERQRGNFPDRFSGHQFPNYSSELNVNALLLGDSALYLCASSLDRHLGTEAFFGQGTRLTVV.

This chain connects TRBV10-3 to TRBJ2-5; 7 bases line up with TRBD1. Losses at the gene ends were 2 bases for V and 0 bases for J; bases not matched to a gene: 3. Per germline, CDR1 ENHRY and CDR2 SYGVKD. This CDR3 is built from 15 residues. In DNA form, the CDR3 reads TGTGCCATCAGTGAGGGGACAGTGTACCAAGAGACCCAGTACTTC. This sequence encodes CAISEGTVYQETQYF.